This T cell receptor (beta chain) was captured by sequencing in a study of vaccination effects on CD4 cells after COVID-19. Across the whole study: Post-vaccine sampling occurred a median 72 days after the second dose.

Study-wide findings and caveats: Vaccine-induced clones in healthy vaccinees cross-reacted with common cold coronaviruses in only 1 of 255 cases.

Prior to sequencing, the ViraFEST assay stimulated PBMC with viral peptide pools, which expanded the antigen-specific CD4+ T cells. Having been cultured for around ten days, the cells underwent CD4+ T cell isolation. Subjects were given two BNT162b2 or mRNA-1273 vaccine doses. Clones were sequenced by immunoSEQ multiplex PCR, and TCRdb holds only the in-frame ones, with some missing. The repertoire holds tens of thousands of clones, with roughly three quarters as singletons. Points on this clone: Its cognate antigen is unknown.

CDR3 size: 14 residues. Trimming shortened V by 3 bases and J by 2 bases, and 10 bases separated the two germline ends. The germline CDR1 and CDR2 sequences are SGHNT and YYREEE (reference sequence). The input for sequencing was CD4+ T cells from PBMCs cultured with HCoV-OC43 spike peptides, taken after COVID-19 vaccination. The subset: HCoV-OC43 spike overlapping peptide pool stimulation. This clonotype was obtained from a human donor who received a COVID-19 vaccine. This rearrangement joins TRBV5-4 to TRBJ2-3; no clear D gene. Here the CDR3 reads CASSSKKNTDTQYF. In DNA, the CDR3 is TGTGCCAGCAGCTCCAAAAAAAACACAGATACGCAGTATTTT.